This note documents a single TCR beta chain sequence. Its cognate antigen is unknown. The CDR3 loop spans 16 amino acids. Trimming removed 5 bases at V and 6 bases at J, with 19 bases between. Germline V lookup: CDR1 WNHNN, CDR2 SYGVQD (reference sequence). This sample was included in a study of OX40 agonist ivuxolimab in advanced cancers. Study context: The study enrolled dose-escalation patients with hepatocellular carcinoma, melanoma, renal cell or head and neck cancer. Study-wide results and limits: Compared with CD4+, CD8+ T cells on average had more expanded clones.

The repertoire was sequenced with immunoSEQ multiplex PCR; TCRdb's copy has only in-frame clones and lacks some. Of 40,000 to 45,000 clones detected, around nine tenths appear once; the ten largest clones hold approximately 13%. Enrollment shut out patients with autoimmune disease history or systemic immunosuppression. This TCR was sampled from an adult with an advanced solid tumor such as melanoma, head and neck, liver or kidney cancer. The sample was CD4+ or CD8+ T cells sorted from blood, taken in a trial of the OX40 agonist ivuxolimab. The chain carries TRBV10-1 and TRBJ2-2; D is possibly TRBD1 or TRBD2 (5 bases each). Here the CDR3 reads CASSPRVSGGSGELFF. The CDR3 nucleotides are TGCGCCAGCAGTCCCAGGGTTTCCGGAGGATCCGGGGAGCTGTTTTTT.